This TCR beta chain is from a study of control samples from healthy donors and cancer patients. The germline V and J ends were trimmed by 7 bases and 4 bases, with 25 bases remaining between them. Germline V gene sequence: CDR1 SGHNT, CDR2 YENEEA. The CDR3 is made up of 17 amino acids. The assay was immunoSEQ multiplex PCR, and TCRdb's table has in-frame clones only and misses some. Counted here are around 70,000 clones, 94% occurring once; the ten biggest clones make up around 2.8%. The sequenced material came from blood. The J gene is TRBJ1-1, the V gene TRBV11-3; D remains unclear. The TCR was taken from a woman in her 30s in good health. The chain's CDR3 is CASTPGNRRVVSTEAFF. In nucleotides, the CDR3 is TGTGCCAGCACCCCTGGGAACCGAAGAGTGGTCAGCACTGAAGCTTTCTTT.